A selection of T cell receptor beta chains follows, all from one sample in a study of human T cells and chemical hapten exposure. MiXCR, run by TCRdb on the RACE reads, gives a single entry per CDR3 protein. The sample yields tens of thousands of distinct CDR3 sequences, around 9.3% seen once. The specimen comprised whole blood, sampled in connection with sensitization to the hapten diphenylcyclopropenone (DPC). Receptors were obtained from a woman aged 40 to 50 with alopecia areata. Some clones in this sample may be carry-over from other donors' samples. Both conserved end residues are part of each CDR3. D genes are given only for firm matches. Clone size, where shown, is once, few, many, or a class for clones that have expanded.

V	size	J	D	DNA	CDR3
TRBV20-1	many	TRBJ1-4	.	TGCAGTGCTACATATTCAGGGCTTAGGGAAAAACTGTTTTTT	CSATYSGLREKLFF
TRBV7-9	many	TRBJ2-1	.	TGTGCCAGCAGCTTGGGATCGTACAATGAGCAGTTCTTC	CASSLGSYNEQFF
TRBV6-5	.	TRBJ1-2	.	TGTGCCAGCAGTCCCACGGCAGACTATGGCTACACCTTC	CASSPTADYGYTF
TRBV7-4	many	TRBJ1-2	TRBD1	TGTGATGGTAGGGACAGGGGCTACTATGGCTACACCTTC	CDGRDRGYYGYTF
TRBV7-2	many	TRBJ2-5	.	TGTGCCAGCAGGACCCCCGGCCAGGAGACCCAGTACTTC	CASRTPGQETQYF
TRBV28	.	TRBJ2-6	.	TGTGCCAGTACAATTTCTGGGGCCAACGTCCTGACTTTC	CASTISGANVLTF
TRBV18	few	TRBJ2-1	TRBD1	TGTGCCAGCTCACCGCGGGGACAGGGGTCCTACAATGAGCAGTTCTTC	CASSPRGQGSYNEQFF
TRBV6-6	few	TRBJ1-5	.	TGTGCCAGCGGTACCCTAGGGATCATCCCCCAGCATTTT	CASGTLGIIPQHF
TRBV12-3/TRBV12-4	many	TRBJ2-3	.	TGTGCCAGCAGTGAAAACACAGATACGCAGTATTTT	CASSENTDTQYF
TRBV6-5	.	TRBJ2-3	TRBD2	TGTGCCAGCAGTTACGAGCGGGGGCGTAGCACAGATACGCAGTATTTT	CASSYERGRSTDTQYF
TRBV29-1	many	TRBJ2-5	.	TGCAGCGTTGTGGGCAGTAAAGAGACCCAGTACTTC	CSVVGSKETQYF
TRBV20-1	many	TRBJ1-2	.	TGCAGTGCTAGTACCACAGGGAGGAACTATGGCTACACCTTC	CSASTTGRNYGYTF
TRBV18	few	TRBJ2-5	.	TGTGCCAGCTCACCCCAGGGCCAAGAGACCCAGTACTTC	CASSPQGQETQYF
TRBV14	.	TRBJ1-2	.	TGTGCCAGCAGCCAAGATCCCCCCCCGCCGGGCTACACCTTC	CASSQDPPPPGYTF
TRBV7-9	many	TRBJ1-5	.	TGTGCCAGCAGCGACCAGGCTAACGGCAATCAGCCCCAGCATTTT	CASSDQANGNQPQHF
TRBV18	many	TRBJ2-5	.	TGTGCCAGCTCACCACCGTCGGCGAAGTACCAAGAGACCCAGTACTTC	CASSPPSAKYQETQYF
TRBV12-3/TRBV12-4	many	TRBJ1-1	.	TGTGCCAGCAGTCCTCGACTTCCCAGGCGGAACACTGAAGCTTTCTTT	CASSPRLPRRNTEAFF
TRBV7-3	many	TRBJ1-1	.	TGTGCCAGCAGCTTGACACCCCTCACTGAAGCTTTCTTT	CASSLTPLTEAFF
TRBV27	many	TRBJ1-1	.	TGTGCCAGCAGTTCTCACACTGAAGCTTTCTTT	CASSSHTEAFF